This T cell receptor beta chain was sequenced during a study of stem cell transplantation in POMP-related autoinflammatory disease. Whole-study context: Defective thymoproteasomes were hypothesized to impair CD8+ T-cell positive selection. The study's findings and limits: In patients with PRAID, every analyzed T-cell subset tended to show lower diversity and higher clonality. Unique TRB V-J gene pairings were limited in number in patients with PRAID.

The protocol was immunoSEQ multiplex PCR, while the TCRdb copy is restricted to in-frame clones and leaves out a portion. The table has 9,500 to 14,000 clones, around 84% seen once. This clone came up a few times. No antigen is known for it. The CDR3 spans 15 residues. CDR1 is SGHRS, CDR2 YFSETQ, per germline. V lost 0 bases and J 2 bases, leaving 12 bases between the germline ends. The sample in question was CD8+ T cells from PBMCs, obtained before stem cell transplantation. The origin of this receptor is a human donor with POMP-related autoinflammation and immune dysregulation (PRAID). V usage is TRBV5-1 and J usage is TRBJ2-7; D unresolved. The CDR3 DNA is TGCGCCAGCAGCTTGGACCAGAGCTTCCCCTACGAGCAGTACTTC. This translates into CASSLDQSFPYEQYF.